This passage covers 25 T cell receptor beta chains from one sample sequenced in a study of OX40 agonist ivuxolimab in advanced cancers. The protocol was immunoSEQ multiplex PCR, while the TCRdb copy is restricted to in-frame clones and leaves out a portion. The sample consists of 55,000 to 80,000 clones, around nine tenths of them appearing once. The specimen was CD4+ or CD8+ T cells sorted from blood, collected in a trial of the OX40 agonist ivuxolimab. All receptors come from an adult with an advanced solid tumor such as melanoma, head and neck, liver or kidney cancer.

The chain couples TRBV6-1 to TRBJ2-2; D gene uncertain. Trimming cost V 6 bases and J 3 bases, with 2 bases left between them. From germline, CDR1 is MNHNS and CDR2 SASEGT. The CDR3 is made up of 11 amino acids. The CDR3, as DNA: TGTGCCAGCAGGTACACCGGGGAGCTGTTTTTT. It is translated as CASRYTGELFF.

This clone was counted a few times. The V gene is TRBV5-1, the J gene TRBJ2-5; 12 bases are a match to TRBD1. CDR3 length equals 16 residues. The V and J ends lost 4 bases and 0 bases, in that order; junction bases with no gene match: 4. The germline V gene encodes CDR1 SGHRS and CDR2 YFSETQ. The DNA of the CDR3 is TGCGCCAGCAGCCCGGGGACAGGGGGCTACCAAGAGACCCAGTACTTC. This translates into CASSPGTGGYQETQYF.

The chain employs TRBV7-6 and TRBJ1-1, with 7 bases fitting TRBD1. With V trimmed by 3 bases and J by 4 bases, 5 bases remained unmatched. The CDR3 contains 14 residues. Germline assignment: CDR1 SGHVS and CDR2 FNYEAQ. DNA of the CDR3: TGTGCCAGCAGCTTTGGGGCAGGGGGCACTGAAGCTTTCTTT. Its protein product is CASSFGAGGTEAFF.

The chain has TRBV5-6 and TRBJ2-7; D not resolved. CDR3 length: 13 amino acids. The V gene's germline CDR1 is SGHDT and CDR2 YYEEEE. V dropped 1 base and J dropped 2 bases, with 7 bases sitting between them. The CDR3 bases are TGTGCCAGCAGCTTGCGTCCAACCTACGAGCAGTACTTC. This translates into CASSLRPTYEQYF.

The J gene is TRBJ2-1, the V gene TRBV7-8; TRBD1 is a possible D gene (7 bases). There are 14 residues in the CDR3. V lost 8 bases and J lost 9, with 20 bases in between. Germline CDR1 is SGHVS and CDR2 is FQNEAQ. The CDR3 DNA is TGTGCCAGCTTCCCAGGGGCAGGGGGGAGTGAGCAGTTCTTC. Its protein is CASFPGAGGSEQFF.

CDR3 coding DNA: TGTGCCAGCAGTTTCAGGTTGGTTGAAGCTTTCTTT. Protein product: CASSFRLVEAFF. The chain carries TRBV28 and TRBJ1-1; the D is unclear. Germline loops: CDR1 MDHEN, CDR2 SYDVKM. CDR3 length: 12 residues. Deletions cut 3 bases from V and 7 bases from J, with 9 bases between.

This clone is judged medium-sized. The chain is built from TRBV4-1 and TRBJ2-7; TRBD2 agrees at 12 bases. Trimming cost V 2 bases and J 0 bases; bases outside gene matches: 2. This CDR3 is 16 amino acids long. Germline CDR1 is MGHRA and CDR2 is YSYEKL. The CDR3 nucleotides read TGCGCCAGCAGCCAATGGACTAGCGGGGACTCCTACGAGCAGTACTTC. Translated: CASSQWTSGDSYEQYF.

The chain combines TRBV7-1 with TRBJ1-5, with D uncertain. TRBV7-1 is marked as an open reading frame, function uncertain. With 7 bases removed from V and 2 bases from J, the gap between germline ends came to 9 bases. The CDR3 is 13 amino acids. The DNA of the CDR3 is TGTGCCAGCACCGAGTTCGGCAATCAGCCCCAGCATTTT. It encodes CASTEFGNQPQHF.

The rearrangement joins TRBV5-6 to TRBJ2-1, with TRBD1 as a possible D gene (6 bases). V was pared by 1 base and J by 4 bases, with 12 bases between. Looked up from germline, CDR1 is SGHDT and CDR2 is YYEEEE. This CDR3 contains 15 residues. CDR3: CASSLSGTLYNEQFF. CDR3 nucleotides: TGTGCCAGCAGCTTGTCCGGGACACTATACAATGAGCAGTTCTTC. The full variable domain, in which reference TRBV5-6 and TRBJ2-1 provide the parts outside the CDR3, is DAGVTQSPTHLIKTRGQQVTLRCSPKSGHDTVSWYQQALGQGPQFIFQYYEEEERQRGNFPDRFSGHQFPNYSSELNVNALLLGDSALYLCASSLSGTLYNEQFFGPGTRLTVL.

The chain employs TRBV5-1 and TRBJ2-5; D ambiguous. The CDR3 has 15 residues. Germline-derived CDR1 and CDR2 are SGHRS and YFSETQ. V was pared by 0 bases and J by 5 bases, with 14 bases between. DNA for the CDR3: TGCGCCAGCAGCTTGGATGGGGATACATGGGAGACCCAGTACTTC. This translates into CASSLDGDTWETQYF.

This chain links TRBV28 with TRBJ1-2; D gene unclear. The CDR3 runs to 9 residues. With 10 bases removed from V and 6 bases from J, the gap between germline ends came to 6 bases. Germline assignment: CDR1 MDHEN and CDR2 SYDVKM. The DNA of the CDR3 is TGTGCCACCTCGGATGGCTACACCTTC. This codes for CATSDGYTF.

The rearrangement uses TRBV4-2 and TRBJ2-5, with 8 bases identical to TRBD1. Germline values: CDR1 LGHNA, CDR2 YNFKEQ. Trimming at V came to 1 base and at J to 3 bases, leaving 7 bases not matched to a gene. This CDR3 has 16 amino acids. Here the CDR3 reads CASSQGGQGAKETQYF. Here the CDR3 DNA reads TGTGCCAGCAGCCAAGGAGGTCAGGGGGCTAAAGAGACCCAGTACTTC.

The CDR3 DNA reads TGCGCCAGCAGCTTACGCGAGGGGGTGGGAGAGACCCAGTACTTC. It yields the protein CASSLREGVGETQYF. This rearrangement joins TRBV5-1 to TRBJ2-5, with D perhaps TRBD1 (6 bases). Germline loops: CDR1 SGHRS, CDR2 YFSETQ. With 2 bases removed from V and 4 bases from J, the gap between germline ends came to 15 bases. There are 15 residues in the CDR3.

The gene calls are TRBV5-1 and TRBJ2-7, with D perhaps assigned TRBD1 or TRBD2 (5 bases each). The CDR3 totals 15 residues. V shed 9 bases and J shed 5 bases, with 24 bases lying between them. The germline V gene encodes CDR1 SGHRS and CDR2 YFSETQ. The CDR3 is CATSKNRDPWNEQYF. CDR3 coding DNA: TGCGCCACTTCGAAGAACCGGGACCCCTGGAACGAGCAGTACTTC. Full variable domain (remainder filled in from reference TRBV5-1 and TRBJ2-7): KAGVTQTPRYLIKTRGQQVTLSCSPISGHRSVSWYQQTPGQGLQFLFEYFSETQRNKGNFPGRFSGRQFSNSRSEMNVSTLELGDSALYLCATSKNRDPWNEQYFGPGTRLTVT.

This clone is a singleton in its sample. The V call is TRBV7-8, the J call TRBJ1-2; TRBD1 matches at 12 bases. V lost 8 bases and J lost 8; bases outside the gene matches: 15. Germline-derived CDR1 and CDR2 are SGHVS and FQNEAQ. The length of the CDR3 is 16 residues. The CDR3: CASGIPRGQGARGYTF. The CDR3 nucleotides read TGTGCCAGCGGTATTCCTCGGGGACAGGGGGCGCGCGGCTACACCTTC.

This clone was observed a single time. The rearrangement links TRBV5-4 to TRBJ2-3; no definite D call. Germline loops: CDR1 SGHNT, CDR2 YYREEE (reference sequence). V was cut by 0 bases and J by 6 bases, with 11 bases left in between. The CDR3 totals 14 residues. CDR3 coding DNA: TGTGCCAGCAGCTTGGAGGTAGCTTCGGATACGCAGTATTTT. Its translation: CASSLEVASDTQYF.

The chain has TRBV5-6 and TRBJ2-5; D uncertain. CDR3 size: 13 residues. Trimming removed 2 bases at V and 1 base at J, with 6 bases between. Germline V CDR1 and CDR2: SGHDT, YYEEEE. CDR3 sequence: CASSFGSQETQYF. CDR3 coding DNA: TGTGCCAGCAGCTTCGGCAGCCAAGAGACCCAGTACTTC.

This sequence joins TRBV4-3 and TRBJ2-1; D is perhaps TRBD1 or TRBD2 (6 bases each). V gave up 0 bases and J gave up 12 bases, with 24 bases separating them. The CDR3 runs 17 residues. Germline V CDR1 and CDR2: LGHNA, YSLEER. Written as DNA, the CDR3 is TGCGCCAGCAGCCAAGATCGGACGGGGGCTAGACGGGGCGCGCAGTTCTTC. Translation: CASSQDRTGARRGAQFF.

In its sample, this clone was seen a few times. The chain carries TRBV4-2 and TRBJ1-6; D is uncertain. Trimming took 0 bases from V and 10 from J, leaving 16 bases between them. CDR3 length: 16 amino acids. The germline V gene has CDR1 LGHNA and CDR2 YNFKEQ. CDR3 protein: CASSQDLAPIRSPLHF. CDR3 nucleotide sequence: TGTGCCAGCAGCCAAGATTTGGCTCCGATTAGGTCACCCCTCCACTTT.

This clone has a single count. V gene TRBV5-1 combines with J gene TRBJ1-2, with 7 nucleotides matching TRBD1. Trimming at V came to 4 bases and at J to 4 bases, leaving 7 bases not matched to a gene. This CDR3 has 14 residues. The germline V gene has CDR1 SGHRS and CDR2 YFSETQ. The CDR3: CASSTSGTVYGYTF. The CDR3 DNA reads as TGCGCCAGCAGCACCAGCGGGACAGTCTATGGCTACACCTTC.

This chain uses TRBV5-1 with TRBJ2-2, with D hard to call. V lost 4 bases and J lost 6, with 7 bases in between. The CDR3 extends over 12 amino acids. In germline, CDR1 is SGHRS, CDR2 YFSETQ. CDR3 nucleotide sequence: TGCGCCAGCAGCCCATCGGCCGGGGAGCTGTTTTTT. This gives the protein CASSPSAGELFF. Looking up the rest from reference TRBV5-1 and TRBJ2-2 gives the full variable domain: KAGVTQTPRYLIKTRGQQVTLSCSPISGHRSVSWYQQTPGQGLQFLFEYFSETQRNKGNFPGRFSGRQFSNSRSEMNVSTLELGDSALYLCASSPSAGELFFGEGSRLTVL.

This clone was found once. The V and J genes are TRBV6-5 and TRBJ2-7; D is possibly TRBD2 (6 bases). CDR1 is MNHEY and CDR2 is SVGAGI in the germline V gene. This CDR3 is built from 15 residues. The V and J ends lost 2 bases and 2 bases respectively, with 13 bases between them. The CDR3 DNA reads TGTGCCAGCAGTTACCCCCTGGGGGGAGCCTACGAGCAGTACTTC. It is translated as CASSYPLGGAYEQYF.

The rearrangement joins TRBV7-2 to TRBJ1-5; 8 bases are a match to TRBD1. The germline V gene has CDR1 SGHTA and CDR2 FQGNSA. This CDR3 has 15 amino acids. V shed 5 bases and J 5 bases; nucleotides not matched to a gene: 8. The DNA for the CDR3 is TGTGCCAGCAGCCTCGACAGGGGAGGTTATCAGCCCCAGCATTTT. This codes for CASSLDRGGYQPQHF. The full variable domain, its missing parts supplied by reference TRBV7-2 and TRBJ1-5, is GAGVSQSPSNKVTEKGKDVELRCDPISGHTALYWYRQSLGQGLEFLIYFQGNSAPDKSGLPSDRFSAERTGGSVSTLTIQRTQQEDSAVYLCASSLDRGGYQPQHFGDGTRLSIL.

Here the CDR3 reads CASSFGGSQETQYF. DNA for the CDR3: TGTGCCAGCAGCTTTGGCGGATCCCAAGAGACCCAGTACTTC. The V gene is TRBV5-4, the J gene TRBJ2-5; D not certain. Germline V gene data show CDR1 as SGHNT and CDR2 as YYREEE (reference sequence). The CDR3 runs to 14 residues. Deletions cut 2 bases from V and 1 base from J, with 9 bases between. The full variable domain, rest sourced from reference TRBV5-4 and TRBJ2-5, is ETGVTQSPTHLIKTRGQQVTLRCSSQSGHNTVSWYQQALGQGPQFIFQYYREEENGRGNFPPRFSGLQFPNYSSELNVNALELDDSALYLCASSFGGSQETQYFGPGTRLLVL.

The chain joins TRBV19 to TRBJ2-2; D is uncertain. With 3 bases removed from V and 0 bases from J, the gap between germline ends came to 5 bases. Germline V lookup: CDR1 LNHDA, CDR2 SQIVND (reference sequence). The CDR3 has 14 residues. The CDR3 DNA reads TGTGCCAGTAGTATGGGCGCGAACACCGGGGAGCTGTTTTTT. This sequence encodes CASSMGANTGELFF.